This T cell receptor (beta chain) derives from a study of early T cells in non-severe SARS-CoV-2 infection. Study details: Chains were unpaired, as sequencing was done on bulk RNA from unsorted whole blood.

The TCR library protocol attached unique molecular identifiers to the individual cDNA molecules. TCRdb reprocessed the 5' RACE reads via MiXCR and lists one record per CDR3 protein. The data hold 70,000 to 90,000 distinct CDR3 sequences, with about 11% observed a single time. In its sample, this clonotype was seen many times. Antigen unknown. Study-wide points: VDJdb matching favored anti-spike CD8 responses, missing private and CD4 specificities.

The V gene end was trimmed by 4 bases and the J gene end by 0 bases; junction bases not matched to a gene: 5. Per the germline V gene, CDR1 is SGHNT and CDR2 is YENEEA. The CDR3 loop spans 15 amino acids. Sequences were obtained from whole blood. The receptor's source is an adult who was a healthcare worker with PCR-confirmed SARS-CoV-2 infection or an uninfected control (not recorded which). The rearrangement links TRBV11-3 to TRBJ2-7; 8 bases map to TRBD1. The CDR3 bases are TGTGCCAGCAGCTCCAGACAGGGGAGCTCCTACGAGCAGTACTTC. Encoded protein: CASSSRQGSSYEQYF.